This TCR beta chain was retrieved from a study of T-cell memory formation after mild COVID-19. Study information: TCR clusters mostly belonged to single donors. Study observations and caveats: Memory from before infection featured some responding clones, which suggests cross-reactive memory joined. The CD4+ clones that contracted clustered mainly within CM and EM, and the CD8+ clones concentrated in EMRA.

TCRdb itself ran the 5' RACE reads through MiXCR, one entry per CDR3 protein. The repertoire has 200,000 to 250,000 distinct CDR3 sequences, about a sixth of them found once; the top ten carry 3.5%. This CDR3 contains 13 residues. Losses at the gene ends were 10 bases for V and 4 bases for J; bases not matched to a gene: 7. Germline CDR1 reads MNHEY; CDR2 reads SVGEGT. Notes on this clonotype: Its cognate antigen is unknown.

This chain links TRBV6-2 or TRBV6-3 with TRBJ2-7; TRBD1 matches at 10 bases. The clonotype was recovered from a man younger than 35 who had mild COVID-19 (a few samples of this study predate the infection). Cell type and time point are not known. Source material: PBMCs or a T cell subset sorted from them (not recorded which). In DNA, the CDR3 is TGTGCCACCAGCCGGGACAGGGGTTACGAGCAGTACGTC. This gives the protein CATSRDRGYEQYV.